The rows below give T cell receptor beta chains drawn from one sample of a study of cytomegalovirus exposure and HLA in healthy donors. TCRdb's table, derived via immunoSEQ multiplex PCR, lists solely in-frame clones and lacks some. The sample lists some 150,000 clones, roughly 80% occurring once. What was sequenced was PBMCs. These receptors were taken from a middle-aged man in good health and CMV-seronegative. Each CDR3 is given without its conserved first and last residue.

V gene | CDR3 protein
TRBV7-2 | ASSQDRVNEQF
TRBV7-9 | ASSPSTDTQY
TRBV4-3 | ASSQEVGQIFYGYT
TRBV13 | ASSLGKGGETQY
TRBV9 | ASSPQGGEQY
TRBV25-1 | ASSEGAAETQY
TRBV5-1 | ASSLVSGQETQY
TRBV28 | ASNRITGVGEQY
TRBV7-6 | ASSSSENQPQH
TRBV9 | ASSGTGANEKLF
TRBV5-1 | ASSPNPGAEAF
TRBV2 | ASSEADRPYEQY
TRBV5-4 | ASSFRGGSSYEQY
TRBV27 | ASSFSATGQARGYT
TRBV5-1 | ASSLGTGVAEAF
TRBV5-4 | ASRRTQGAGQETQY
TRBV5-1 | ASSLAAASGYNEQF
TRBV29-1 | SVARGVITGELF
TRBV4-3 | ASSLDGTSGDTQY
TRBV7-9 | ASSLGGGGLRRETQY